This passage covers 9 T cell receptor beta chains from one sample sequenced in a study of cytomegalovirus exposure and HLA in healthy donors. Sequencing was performed with immunoSEQ multiplex PCR; in TCRdb, only in-frame clones are kept and a portion is missing. The profile shows around 200,000 clones, more than 65% of them singletons. The sequenced sample consisted of PBMCs. All receptors come from a woman aged 18-35 years in good health and CMV-seropositive.

This chain links TRBV5-4 with TRBJ2-3; tentative D call: TRBD1 (6 bases). The CDR3 is 15 amino acids. Trimming removed 5 bases from V and 5 bases from J, with 18 bases in between. Germline lookup yields CDR1 SGHNT and CDR2 YYREEE (reference sequence). The CDR3 nucleotides are TGTGCCAGCAGGGTGATAGGGGGAAGTGGAGATACGCAGTATTTT. It yields the protein CASRVIGGSGDTQYF.

With respect to this clone: Sequence at one end of the junction differs from germline and may be a read error. The rearrangement joins TRBV6-5 to TRBJ2-1, with D tentatively TRBD1 (6 bases). Germline-derived CDR1 and CDR2 are MNHEY and SVGAGI. CDR3 length: 14 amino acids. CDR3 DNA: TGTGCCAGCAACCAGGGGTTGAGGGGACCAGAGCTGTTCTTC. Residues: CASNQGLRGPELFF.

The V gene is TRBV10-3, the J gene TRBJ1-4, with 9 bases matching TRBD1. V dropped 11 bases and J dropped 6; count of bases not matched to a gene: 7. The germline gives CDR1 ENHRY, CDR2 SYGVKD. There are 13 residues in the CDR3. This chain's CDR3 is CAGWTGVDEKLFF. DNA for the CDR3: TGTGCCGGGTGGACAGGGGTAGATGAAAAACTGTTTTTT.

This chain links TRBV25-1 with TRBJ2-1; D is possibly TRBD2 (6 bases). CDR1 is MGHDK and CDR2 is SYGVNS in the germline V gene. V was clipped by 2 bases and J by 8 bases, with 10 bases between them. This CDR3 region has 13 residues. Written as DNA, the CDR3 is TGTGCCAGCAGTGAAGGAGGGAACCATGAGCAGTTCTTC. It encodes CASSEGGNHEQFF.

The rearrangement joins TRBV7-2 to TRBJ2-2; tentative D call: TRBD2 (5 bases). CDR1 and CDR2 (germline): SGHTA, FQGNSA. V shed 5 bases and J shed 4 bases, with 8 bases lying between them. The CDR3 has 13 residues. The CDR3: CASSLGATGELFF. In DNA, the CDR3 is TGTGCCAGCAGCCTGGGAGCCACCGGGGAGCTGTTTTTT.

V and J are TRBV10-3 and TRBJ2-1, with D uncertain. The CDR3 runs 14 residues. Trimming pared 7 bases from V and 0 bases from J, leaving 10 bases between. Per germline, CDR1 ENHRY and CDR2 SYGVKD. The CDR3 DNA follows: TGTGCCATCACGGGTTCCCCCTCCTACAATGAGCAGTTCTTC. Translation gives CAITGSPSYNEQFF.

V and J are TRBV5-1 and TRBJ2-2; 7 bases fit TRBD1. CDR3 length: 17 residues. V dropped 0 bases and J dropped 7; count of bases not matched to a gene: 12. Germline values: CDR1 SGHRS, CDR2 YFSETQ. CDR3 sequence reads: CASSLAHRGAGVGELFF. The CDR3 DNA follows: TGCGCCAGCAGCTTGGCCCACAGGGGCGCCGGTGTCGGGGAGCTGTTTTTT.

V and J are TRBV7-6 and TRBJ1-2; tentative D call: TRBD1 (6 bases). V was pared by 5 bases and J by 6 bases, with 19 bases between. CDR1 is SGHVS, CDR2 FNYEAQ, per germline. The CDR3 has 15 amino acids. CDR3 coding DNA: TGTGCCAGCAGCCCTCCCCGGGGGGCATGGGATGGCTACACCTTC. Its protein product is CASSPPRGAWDGYTF. Full variable domain (remainder filled in from reference TRBV7-6 and TRBJ1-2): GAGVSQSPRYKVTKRGQDVALRCDPISGHVSLYWYRQALGQGPEFLTYFNYEAQQDKSGLPNDRFSAERPEGSISTLTIQRTEQRDSAMYRCASSPPRGAWDGYTFGSGTRLTVV.

A note on this clone: An end of the junction differs from the germline gene, which may be a read error. The chain links TRBV20-1 to TRBJ2-1, with D tentatively TRBD2 (5 bases). CDR3 length: 11 amino acids. Germline V CDR1 and CDR2: DFQATT, SNEGSKA (reference sequence). The CDR3 sequence: CRARLAEQQFF. As DNA, the CDR3 is TGCAGGGCTAGGCTAGCCGAGCAGCAGTTCTTC.